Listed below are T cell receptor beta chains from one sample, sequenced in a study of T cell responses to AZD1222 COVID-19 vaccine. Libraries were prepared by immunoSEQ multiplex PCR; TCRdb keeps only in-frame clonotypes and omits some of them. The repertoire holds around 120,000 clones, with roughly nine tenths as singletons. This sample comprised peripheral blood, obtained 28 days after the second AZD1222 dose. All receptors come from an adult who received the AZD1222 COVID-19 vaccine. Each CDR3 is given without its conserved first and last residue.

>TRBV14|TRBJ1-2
ASSQEMTGSHT
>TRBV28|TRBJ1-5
ASSRTSGVMDQPQH
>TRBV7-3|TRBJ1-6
ASSRDRGGNSPLH
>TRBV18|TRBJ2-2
ASSPNRGIRELF
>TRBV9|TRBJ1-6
ASSGPMDRRYNSPLH
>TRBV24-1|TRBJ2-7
ATSDPDRAYEQY
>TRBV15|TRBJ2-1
ATSPPSRQEQF
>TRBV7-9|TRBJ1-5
ASSLPDQPQH
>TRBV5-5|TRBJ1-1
ASSLGQQGFMNTEAF
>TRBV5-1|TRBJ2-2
ASSLGRGMAGELF
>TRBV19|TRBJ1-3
ASSTDGQGVFY
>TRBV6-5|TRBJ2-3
ASTSRNPSTDTQY
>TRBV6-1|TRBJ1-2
ASSEAQPGYT
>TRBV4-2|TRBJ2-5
ASSQDRGGQGGVETQY
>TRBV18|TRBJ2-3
ASSRPDSVNTQY
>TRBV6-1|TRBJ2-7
ASSGTGQSAIRYEQY
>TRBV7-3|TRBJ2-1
ASSLIAGVHNEQF
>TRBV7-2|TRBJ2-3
ASSLSGTTQY
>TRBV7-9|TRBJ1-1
ASSSPPQGLRVTEAF
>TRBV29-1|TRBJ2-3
SVAGTSESGTDTQY
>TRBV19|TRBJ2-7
ASSFGYEQY
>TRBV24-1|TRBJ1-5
ATSDLNLNQPQH
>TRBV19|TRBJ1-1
ASSAPPTVAEAF
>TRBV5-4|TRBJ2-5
ASSFKETQY
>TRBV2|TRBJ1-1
ASSESPLEAF
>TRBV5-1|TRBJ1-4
ASSRDPGANEKLF
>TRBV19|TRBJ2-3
ASSQLADTDTQY
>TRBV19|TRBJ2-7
ASSIPSAGAGDEQY
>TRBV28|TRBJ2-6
ASSFGVLSGANVLT
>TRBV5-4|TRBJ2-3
ASSETSGGTDTQY
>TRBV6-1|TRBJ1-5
ASSESFGRAALNQPQH
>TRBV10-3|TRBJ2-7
AISGGKDSGGSY
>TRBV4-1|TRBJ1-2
ASSQRPGTGNGYT
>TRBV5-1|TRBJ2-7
ASSFSGQPYEQY
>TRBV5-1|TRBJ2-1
ASSLDPSRNEQF
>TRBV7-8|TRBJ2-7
ASSLLAGGGTYEQY
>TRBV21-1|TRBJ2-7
ASSERGQYEQY
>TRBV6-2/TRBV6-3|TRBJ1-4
ASSSPGTVATNEKLF
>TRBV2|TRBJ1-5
ASSATGWVNSNQPQH
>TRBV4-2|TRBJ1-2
ASRQGATGYT